Sequencing of this T cell receptor beta chain was carried out in a study of T cells in Graves' hyperthyroidism and ophthalmopathy. Whole-study results and caveats: Using 13 V-J features, a model discriminated ophthalmopathy from stable hyperthyroidism.

As concerns this clonotype: Its antigen is not known.

It was RNA transcripts that yielded the amplified TCR beta CDR3 regions. Using the HTBI primer set, a first-round RT-PCR was run on the TCR CDR3. MiXCR was run by TCRdb on the multiplex PCR reads, yielding one entry per CDR3 protein. In the table there are 730,000 or so distinct CDR3 sequences, roughly a sixth of which are singletons. With V trimmed by 6 bases and J by 0 bases, 2 bases remained unmatched. The CDR3 length is 15 residues. The germline CDR1 and CDR2 sequences are LNHDA and SQIVND (reference sequence). The study left out patients who had uncontrolled infection, other autoimmune disease, pregnancy or lactation. Sampled blood dates from first hyperthyroidism diagnosis, and it precedes any ophthalmopathy symptoms. Out of 8.5 to 10 ml of fresh peripheral blood came the PBMCs.

The chain recombines TRBV19 with TRBJ1-4; 9 nucleotides line up with TRBD1. This receptor was obtained from a woman aged 45-65 years with Graves' hyperthyroidism that later progressed to Graves' ophthalmopathy. The specimen sequenced was blood. Written as DNA, the CDR3 is TGTGCCAGTAGGGACAGGGGCTCAACTAATGAAAAACTGTTTTTT. It translates to CASRDRGSTNEKLFF.